The 27 T cell receptor beta chains below come from one sample, sequenced in a study of cytomegalovirus exposure and HLA in healthy donors. Primers included in the PCR were 60 Vbeta and 13 Jbeta primers. The protocol was immunoSEQ multiplex PCR, while the TCRdb copy is restricted to in-frame clones and leaves out a portion. The table includes 160,000 or so clones, under 90% detected once. Source material: PBMCs. The source of these receptors is a man aged 18 to 30 in good health and CMV-seronegative.

The chain employs TRBV4-1 and TRBJ1-3; possible D gene TRBD1, 5 bases. The V and J ends lost 4 bases and 4 bases respectively, with 11 bases between them. The CDR3 extends over 14 amino acids. Germline CDR1 reads MGHRA; CDR2 reads YSYEKL. CDR3 sequence (DNA): TGCGCCAGCAGCCCCCACGGGGGAGGAAACACCATATATTTT. The encoded protein is CASSPHGGGNTIYF.

The chain carries TRBV4-1 and TRBJ1-6, with D possibly matching TRBD1 (6 bases). CDR1 and CDR2 from the germline V gene are MGHRA and YSYEKL. This CDR3 spans 19 amino acids. V shed 3 bases and J shed 3 bases, with 21 bases lying between them. The CDR3 sequence: CASSHPRGGGGGYNSPLHF. The DNA for the CDR3 is TGCGCCAGCAGCCACCCCCGGGGAGGGGGTGGGGGCTATAATTCACCCCTCCACTTT.

This clone was recorded only once. Other DNA sequences within the sample encode an identical CDR3. The J gene is TRBJ2-5, the V gene TRBV28; D is possibly TRBD2 (6 bases). There are 14 residues in the CDR3. Germline values: CDR1 MDHEN, CDR2 SYDVKM. The V end was cut by 3 bases, the J end by 5 bases, with 13 bases between. This chain's CDR3 is CASSFGGSQETQYF. CDR3 bases: TGTGCCAGCAGTTTTGGAGGGTCCCAGGAGACCCAGTACTTC. Looking up the rest from reference TRBV28 and TRBJ2-5 gives the full variable domain: DVKVTQSSRYLVKRTGEKVFLECVQDMDHENMFWYRQDPGLGLRLIYFSYDVKMKEKGDIPEGYSVSREKKERFSLILESASTNQTSMYLCASSFGGSQETQYFGPGTRLLVL.

This chain connects TRBV11-3 to TRBJ2-3, with 12 bases aligning to TRBD2. This CDR3 contains 14 residues. V gave up 5 bases and J gave up 9 bases; unmatched junction bases: 6. Germline CDR1 reads SGHNT; CDR2 reads YENEEA. CDR3 in DNA: TGTGCCAGCAGCCCCGGGACTAGCGGGCTGACGCAGTATTTT. Translation: CASSPGTSGLTQYF.

The chain couples TRBV5-1 to TRBJ2-3; 9 positions match TRBD1. Losses at the gene ends were 4 bases for V and 1 base for J; bases not matched to a gene: 4. The CDR3 has 15 amino acids. Germline lookup yields CDR1 SGHRS and CDR2 YFSETQ. As DNA, the CDR3 is TGCGCCAGCAGCGCGGGACAGGGAGGCACAGATACGCAGTATTTT. This codes for CASSAGQGGTDTQYF.

This chain links TRBV25-1 with TRBJ2-2; D not resolved. Trimming cost V 4 bases and J 8 bases, with 11 bases left between them. This CDR3 spans 13 amino acids. Germline V gene data show CDR1 as MGHDK and CDR2 as SYGVNS. The CDR3 coding sequence is TGTGCCAGCAGTGTGGGCCCTAAAGGGGAGCTGTTTTTT. Protein product: CASSVGPKGELFF. Complete variable domain (other parts from reference TRBV25-1 and TRBJ2-2): EADIYQTPRYLVIGTGKKITLECSQTMGHDKMYWYQQDPGMELHLIHYSYGVNSTEKGDLSSESTVSRIRTEHFPLTLESARPSHTSQYLCASSVGPKGELFFGEGSRLTVL.

The chain uses TRBV5-1 and TRBJ2-5, with TRBD2 identical over 12 bases. The tail of the sequence fits TRBJ2-7 better, so the J call may be wrong. CDR3 length equals 14 residues. CDR1 is SGHRS and CDR2 is YFSETQ in the germline V gene. The CDR3 loop reads CASSLAGGPYEQYF. The CDR3 nucleotides read TGCGCCAGCAGCCTAGCGGGAGGGCCCTACGAGCAGTACTTC.

The chain recombines TRBV7-9 with TRBJ2-7; tentative D call: TRBD2 (7 bases). Trimming took off 1 base at V and 2 bases at J, with 12 bases between the two ends. Germline V CDR1 and CDR2: SEHNR, FQNEAQ (reference sequence). The CDR3 is 15 amino acids. The CDR3 coding sequence is TGTGCCAGCAGCTTAGGGGCGGGGGCCGCCTACGAGCAGTACTTC. Residues: CASSLGAGAAYEQYF.

The chain links TRBV21-1 to TRBJ2-1; TRBD2 reflects the table's D call only, with no check against the DNA. TRBV21-1 has pseudogene status. This CDR3 spans 18 amino acids. CDR3: CASSRWGVRAGPRDEQFF. CDR3 sequence (DNA): TGTGCCAGCAGCAGGTGGGGTGTGAGAGCGGGACCTAGAGATGAGCAGTTCTTC.

The chain joins TRBV5-4 to TRBJ2-5; TRBD2 aligns across 10 bases. Trimming took 2 bases from V and 3 from J; bases not matched to a gene: 1. The CDR3 is made up of 14 amino acids. The V gene's germline CDR1 is SGHNT and CDR2 YYREEE (reference sequence). CDR3 DNA sequence: TGTGCCAGCAGCTTTCTAGCGGGGGAAGAGACCCAGTACTTC. It codes for CASSFLAGEETQYF.

The chain joins TRBV5-1 to TRBJ2-5; 10 positions agree with TRBD1. The closer fit of TRBJ2-7 to the DNA end suggests the J call may be wrong. Per the germline V gene, CDR1 is SGHRS and CDR2 is YFSETQ. CDR3 size: 14 residues. DNA of the CDR3: TGCGCCAGCAGCCCCCGGGACAGGGGCTACGAGCAGTACTTC. Translated: CASSPRDRGYEQYF.

V usage is TRBV9 and J usage is TRBJ1-3; 10 bases fit TRBD1. The germline V gene has CDR1 SGDLS and CDR2 YYNGEE. This CDR3 region has 20 residues. J lost 0 bases, V lost 5 bases, and 17 bases had no gene match. The CDR3 DNA follows: TGTGCCAGCAGATCCACTTCCCGGGACAGGGGACCCCTCTCTGGAAACACCATATATTTT. Translated, it gives CASRSTSRDRGPLSGNTIYF.

This chain connects TRBV7-9 to TRBJ2-5; 8 positions agree with TRBD1. Unmatched junction bases numbered 1, after V lost 3 bases and J lost 4 bases. Looked up from germline, CDR1 is SEHNR and CDR2 is FQNEAQ (reference sequence). The CDR3 is 13 residues long. The CDR3 region is CASSFDRGETQYF. CDR3 DNA: TGTGCCAGCAGCTTCGACAGGGGAGAGACCCAGTACTTC.

The V gene is TRBV28, the J gene TRBJ2-1, with 8 bases lining up with TRBD2. Unmatched junction bases numbered 8, after V lost 6 bases and J lost 7 bases. The CDR3 covers 14 residues. Looked up from germline, CDR1 is MDHEN and CDR2 is SYDVKM. In DNA, the CDR3 is TGTGCCAGCAGATTAGCGGGACTACTAAATGAGCAGTTCTTC. This encodes CASRLAGLLNEQFF.

J is TRBJ2-3 and V is TRBV4-1, with 9 nucleotides matching TRBD1. This CDR3 contains 16 residues. Trimming at V came to 1 base and at J to 4 bases, leaving 6 bases not matched to a gene. Germline CDR1 and CDR2: MGHRA and YSYEKL. CDR3 coding DNA: TGCGCCAGCAGCCAAGCGGGACAGGGTGTCGCAGATACGCAGTATTTT. The encoded protein is CASSQAGQGVADTQYF.

The chain joins TRBV5-8 to TRBJ2-7; 10 bases agree with TRBD1. V trimming: 4 bases; J trimming: 5 bases; junction bases outside the gene matches: 6. This CDR3 has 14 residues. The V gene's germline CDR1 is SGHTS and CDR2 YDEGEE. CDR3 loop: CASSHDRGLHEQYF. DNA of the CDR3: TGTGCCAGCAGCCACGACAGGGGGCTGCACGAGCAGTACTTC.

The chain is built from TRBV7-9 and TRBJ2-1, with 7 nucleotides matching TRBD1. The CDR3 length is 14 residues. After removal of 5 bases from V and 4 bases from J, the junction contained 5 bases not matched to a gene. Per germline, CDR1 SEHNR and CDR2 FQNEAQ (reference sequence). Here the CDR3 reads CASSPRTGYNEQFF. The CDR3 DNA reads as TGTGCCAGCAGCCCGAGGACAGGATACAATGAGCAGTTCTTC.

The rearrangement joins TRBV5-4 to TRBJ1-3; D is unresolved. Germline CDR1 and CDR2: SGHNT and YYREEE (reference sequence). The CDR3 is made up of 10 amino acids. V shed 3 bases and J shed 7 bases, with 2 bases lying between them. The CDR3 here is CASSSNTIYF. DNA of the CDR3: TGTGCCAGCAGCTCTAACACCATATATTTT.

This clone was recorded once. The genes are TRBV28 and TRBJ1-5, with 7 bases matching TRBD1. The CDR3 contains 17 residues. V dropped 5 bases and J dropped 3; count of bases not matched to a gene: 13. Germline assignment: CDR1 MDHEN and CDR2 SYDVKM. As DNA, the CDR3 is TGTGCCAGCAGTCCTCCCCGATACAGGGGTAACAATCAGCCCCAGCATTTT. Protein sequence: CASSPPRYRGNNQPQHF.

The sample holds one count of this clone. V usage is TRBV2 and J usage is TRBJ2-7; a weak D match, TRBD1 (6 bases). Germline CDR1 reads SNHLY; CDR2 reads FYNNEI. Trimming pared 1 base from V and 4 bases from J, leaving 11 bases between. The CDR3 has 14 residues. The CDR3 nucleotides read TGTGCCAGCAGTGAAGGCAGGGGCGCATACGAGCAGTACTTC. Amino acids: CASSEGRGAYEQYF.

This clone was counted only a few times. The V and J genes are TRBV5-1 and TRBJ2-1; TRBD2 agrees at 7 bases. Germline V CDR1 and CDR2: SGHRS, YFSETQ. V lost 0 bases, J lost 9 bases, and 9 bases stayed unmatched. CDR3 length: 15 residues. The CDR3 is CASSLGGAGGSEQFF. In DNA form, the CDR3 reads TGCGCCAGCAGCTTGGGAGGGGCCGGGGGGAGTGAGCAGTTCTTC.

The chain links TRBV4-1 to TRBJ2-5; TRBD2 agrees at 11 bases. The CDR3 covers 16 residues. The germline gives CDR1 MGHRA, CDR2 YSYEKL. Trimming took 3 bases from V and 4 from J; bases not matched to a gene: 7. CDR3 region: CASSQRLAGSGETQYF. CDR3 sequence (DNA): TGCGCCAGCAGCCAGCGACTAGCGGGGTCGGGAGAGACCCAGTACTTC.

The rearrangement links TRBV19 to TRBJ2-7; D is possibly TRBD1 (5 bases). The CDR3 is 14 residues long. Between the trimmed V and J ends, which lost 4 bases and 3 bases, there was a span of 13 bases. CDR1 is LNHDA and CDR2 is SQIVND in the germline V gene (reference sequence). The CDR3 sequence is CASSRADTSYEQYF. The CDR3 DNA reads TGTGCCAGTAGTAGGGCGGACACAAGCTACGAGCAGTACTTC.

This chain links TRBV5-1 with TRBJ1-2; tentative D call: TRBD1 (6 bases). In germline, CDR1 is SGHRS, CDR2 YFSETQ. Trimming left V 0 bases short and J 2 bases short, with 11 bases between. This CDR3 spans 15 amino acids. CDR3 DNA: TGCGCCAGCAGCTTGGTTCCAGGGGCGAACTATGGCTACACCTTC. Translation gives CASSLVPGANYGYTF. The complete variable domain, with remaining parts taken from reference TRBV5-1 and TRBJ1-2, reads KAGVTQTPRYLIKTRGQQVTLSCSPISGHRSVSWYQQTPGQGLQFLFEYFSETQRNKGNFPGRFSGRQFSNSRSEMNVSTLELGDSALYLCASSLVPGANYGYTFGSGTRLTVV.

This chain connects TRBV7-2 to TRBJ2-7; D is perhaps TRBD2 (5 bases). V lost 4 bases to trimming and J lost 0 bases, with 10 bases between them. There are 14 residues in the CDR3. Germline loops: CDR1 SGHTA, CDR2 FQGNSA. CDR3 nucleotides: TGTGCCAGCAGCTGGACGGGGAGCTCCTACGAGCAGTACTTC. Amino acid sequence: CASSWTGSSYEQYF.

The chain employs TRBV4-1 and TRBJ2-2; D might be TRBD1 (5 bases). From germline, CDR1 is MGHRA and CDR2 YSYEKL. The ends were cut back, 0 bases at V and 0 bases at J, with 8 bases in the middle. The CDR3 consists of 16 residues. The CDR3 DNA sequence: TGCGCCAGCAGCCAAGAATCCAGGGCGAACACCGGGGAGCTGTTTTTT. It encodes CASSQESRANTGELFF.

The V call is TRBV5-1, the J call TRBJ2-1; perhaps TRBD2 as D (5 bases). Germline V gene data show CDR1 as SGHRS and CDR2 as YFSETQ. This CDR3 has 15 amino acids. The ends were cut back, 4 bases at V and 2 bases at J, with 13 bases in the middle. The CDR3 region is CASSSRDGTYNEQFF. Written as DNA, the CDR3 is TGCGCCAGCAGCAGCCGGGATGGTACCTACAATGAGCAGTTCTTC.